The 32 T cell receptor beta chains in this list originate from one sample, sequenced in a study of blood T cells in healthy people across ages. Alongside a J-beta primer mix, a sample-barcoded 5' primer served in a second PCR lasting roughly 6 to 11 cycles. TCRdb recomputed calls from the 5' RACE reads with MiXCR, one row per CDR3 protein. The table shows around 1.5 million distinct CDR3 sequences, with around two fifths occurring only once. Sequenced material: blood. The origin of the receptors is a woman aged 18-35 years in good health.

This clonotype turned up a few times. DNA of the CDR3: TGTGCCAGCAGTACTACCGGGACGGCAGGAAACAATGAGCAGTTCTTC. It yields the protein CASSTTGTAGNNEQFF. This chain connects TRBV7-2 to TRBJ2-1, with D possibly called TRBD1 or TRBD2 (5 bases each). Trimming cost V 6 bases and J 5 bases, with 20 bases left between them. Per the germline V gene, CDR1 is SGHTA and CDR2 is FQGNSA. This CDR3 comprises 16 residues.

Ten or more counts support this clonotype. The V and J genes are TRBV27 and TRBJ1-5; no clear D. This CDR3 is built from 14 residues. The V end lost 5 bases, the J end lost 10 bases, and 18 bases lay between the germline ends. Germline loops: CDR1 MNHEY, CDR2 SMNVEV (reference sequence). DNA of the CDR3: TGTGCCAGCAGTGGAATCCCACAATCAGGACCCCAGCATTTT. Encoded protein: CASSGIPQSGPQHF.

As regards this clonotype: One junction end disagrees with the germline gene, perhaps due to a read error. The genes are TRBV28 and TRBJ2-7; 7 bases match TRBD1. Germline V lookup: CDR1 MDHEN, CDR2 SYDVKM. This CDR3 spans 15 amino acids. In nucleotides, the CDR3 is TGTGCCGGCAGTGGACCCGGGACAGCCTCCTACGAGCAGTACTTC. Encoded protein: CAGSGPGTASYEQYF. Drawing the rest from reference TRBV28 and TRBJ2-7, the complete variable domain is DVKVTQSSRYLVKRTGEKVFLECVQDMDHENMFWYRQDPGLGLRLIYFSYDVKMKEKGDIPEGYSVSREKKERFSLILESASTNQTSMYLCAGSGPGTASYEQYFGPGTRLTVT.

This clonotype appeared a few times. The chain combines TRBV6-6 with TRBJ2-1; possible D gene TRBD1, 5 bases. The CDR3 loop spans 17 amino acids. V lost 0 bases, J lost 8 bases, and 20 bases lay in between. CDR1 MNHNY and CDR2 SVGAGI come from the germline V gene (reference sequence). CDR3 residues: CASSYSNPQGWSDEQFF. CDR3 DNA: TGTGCCAGCAGTTACTCGAATCCCCAGGGTTGGAGCGATGAGCAGTTCTTC.

The sample holds many counts of this clonotype. CDR3 sequence (DNA): TGCAGCGTTGAGGGTCCTAGATCCACAGATACGCAGTATTTT. Residues: CSVEGPRSTDTQYF. The chain recombines TRBV29-1 with TRBJ2-3, with D uncertain. The CDR3 extends over 14 amino acids. V was clipped by 3 bases and J by 2 bases, with 12 bases between them. Germline CDR1 is SQVTM and CDR2 is ANQGSEA.

V and J are TRBV5-5 and TRBJ2-5, with D hard to call. Germline-derived CDR1 and CDR2 are SGHKS and YYEKEE (reference sequence). Trimming cost V 1 base and J 0 bases, with 7 bases left between them. CDR3 length: 14 residues. The CDR3 spells CASSLLWDQETQYF. In DNA form, the CDR3 reads TGTGCCAGCAGCTTGTTGTGGGACCAAGAGACCCAGTACTTC.

This clonotype was observed a handful of times. This chain links TRBV3-1 with TRBJ2-3, with 10 bases that match TRBD2. Germline values: CDR1 LGHDT, CDR2 YNNKEL (reference sequence). The CDR3 length is 14 residues. V lost 7 bases to trimming and J lost 6 bases; unmatched junction nucleotides: 7. CDR3 region: CASKREGAVDTQYF. The CDR3 bases are TGTGCCAGCAAGCGGGAGGGGGCTGTTGATACGCAGTATTTT.

In this sample, this clonotype turned up a few times. The V and J genes are TRBV7-6 and TRBJ2-1; D may be TRBD1 (6 bases). The V end was cut by 7 bases, the J end by 4 bases, with 23 bases between. The germline gives CDR1 SGHVS, CDR2 FNYEAQ. The CDR3 is made up of 17 amino acids. CDR3 sequence reads: CASMIKQGSLFYNEQFF. DNA of the CDR3: TGTGCCAGCATGATCAAACAGGGATCCCTCTTTTACAATGAGCAGTTCTTC.

Only a few counts were recorded for this clonotype. V is TRBV9 and J is TRBJ1-4; D might be TRBD1 (5 bases). The CDR3 is made up of 16 amino acids. Germline-derived CDR1 and CDR2 are SGDLS and YYNGEE. Trimming shortened V by 4 bases and J by 6 bases, and 19 bases separated the two germline ends. CDR3 in DNA: TGTGCCAGCAGCCCCCTCGGAATTGGGGGTGATGAAAAACTGTTTTTT. Its translation: CASSPLGIGGDEKLFF. Full variable domain (outside the CDR3, taken from reference TRBV9 and TRBJ1-4): DSGVTQTPKHLITATGQRVTLRCSPRSGDLSVYWYQQSLDQGLQFLIQYYNGEERAKGNILERFSAQQFPDLHSELNLSSLELGDSALYFCASSPLGIGGDEKLFFGSGTQLSVL.

V usage is TRBV20-1 and J usage is TRBJ2-3, with D perhaps matching TRBD1 (6 bases). CDR3 length equals 15 residues. Trimming stripped 0 bases from V and 0 bases from J, with 10 bases between. Looked up from germline, CDR1 is DFQATT and CDR2 is SNEGSKA (reference sequence). Written as DNA, the CDR3 is TGCAGTGCTAGAGATCAGGGGACAAGCACAGATACGCAGTATTTT. This gives the protein CSARDQGTSTDTQYF.

This clonotype was observed a few times. J is TRBJ1-6 and V is TRBV6-5, with TRBD1 as a possible D gene (6 bases). The germline V gene encodes CDR1 MNHEY and CDR2 SVGAGI. Trimming pared 6 bases from V and 6 bases from J, leaving 15 bases between. The CDR3 has 15 residues. The CDR3 spells CASRRADSGNSPLHF. CDR3 nucleotides: TGTGCCAGCAGGCGGGCGGACAGCGGTAATTCACCCCTCCACTTT.

J is TRBJ2-7 and V is TRBV15; perhaps D is TRBD1 or TRBD2 (5 bases each). This CDR3 is built from 15 residues. Trimming took 3 bases from V and 4 from J, leaving 16 bases between them. Germline CDR1 LNHNV, CDR2 YYDKDF (reference sequence). CDR3 protein: CATSSPQGPIYEQYF. The CDR3 coding sequence is TGTGCCACCAGCAGTCCTCAGGGACCAATTTACGAGCAGTACTTC. The variable domain in full, with the rest retrieved from reference TRBV15 and TRBJ2-7, is DAMVIQNPRYQVTQFGKPVTLSCSQTLNHNVMYWYQQKSSQAPKLLFHYYDKDFNNEADTPDNFQSRRPNTSFCFLDIRSPGLGDTAMYLCATSSPQGPIYEQYFGPGTRLTVT.

The J gene is TRBJ1-2, the V gene TRBV4-1, with D perhaps matching TRBD1 (5 bases). The germline CDR1 and CDR2 sequences are MGHRA and YSYEKL. Between the trimmed V and J ends, which lost 1 base and 7 bases, there was a span of 13 bases. The length of the CDR3 is 14 residues. The CDR3 is CASSQVAGSRGYTF. DNA of the CDR3: TGCGCCAGCAGCCAAGTCGCAGGGTCTCGTGGCTACACCTTC.

V is TRBV29-1 and J is TRBJ1-2, with TRBD1 identical over 8 bases. V shed 7 bases, J shed 2 bases, and the junction held 6 bases outside the gene matches. CDR3 length equals 13 residues. Germline CDR1 and CDR2: SQVTM and ANQGSEA. The DNA of the CDR3 is TGCAGCGCCCAGGGACAGGAGAACTATGGCTACACCTTC. It yields the protein CSAQGQENYGYTF.

The chain has TRBV25-1 and TRBJ1-4; a weak D match, TRBD1 (5 bases). The germline CDR1 and CDR2 sequences are MGHDK and SYGVNS. Deletions cut 3 bases from V and 5 bases from J, with 13 bases between. This CDR3 has 15 amino acids. The CDR3 DNA sequence: TGTGCCAGCAGTGATCTTTGGGGGTTGAATGAAAAACTGTTTTTT. Translated, it gives CASSDLWGLNEKLFF.

J is TRBJ2-3 and V is TRBV6-5, with 9 bases matching TRBD1. Germline lookup yields CDR1 MNHEY and CDR2 SVGAGI. V lost 0 bases to trimming and J lost 5 bases; unmatched junction nucleotides: 3. The CDR3 is made up of 15 amino acids. CDR3 loop: CASSYSNRGLDTQYF. CDR3 bases: TGTGCCAGCAGTTACTCAAACAGGGGGCTAGATACGCAGTATTTT.

This chain joins TRBV4-1 and TRBJ2-3; D gene uncertain. Germline lookup yields CDR1 MGHRA and CDR2 YSYEKL. The V end was cut by 1 base, the J end by 1 base, with 18 bases between. The CDR3 is made up of 18 amino acids. The CDR3 here is CASSQGALSRPGTDTQYF. DNA of the CDR3: TGCGCCAGCAGCCAAGGGGCCCTTAGTAGGCCCGGCACAGATACGCAGTATTTT.

This clonotype was found a few times. The rearrangement joins TRBV20-1 to TRBJ2-1; 9 bases are shared with TRBD1. Germline CDR1 DFQATT, CDR2 SNEGSKA (reference sequence). The V and J ends lost 0 bases and 9 bases, in that order; junction bases with no gene match: 9. The CDR3 covers 15 residues. The CDR3 coding sequence is TGCAGTGCTAGAGATGTGGACAGGGGATTCGGTGAGCAGTTCTTC. It is translated as CSARDVDRGFGEQFF.

J is TRBJ1-2 and V is TRBV3-1; 7 bases align to TRBD1. Losses at the gene ends were 3 bases for V and 6 bases for J; bases not matched to a gene: 13. This CDR3 is built from 16 residues. Looked up from germline, CDR1 is LGHDT and CDR2 is YNNKEL (reference sequence). DNA for the CDR3: TGTGCCAGCAGCCACGAGGGACAGTCTATATCCCATGGCTACACCTTC. Encoded protein: CASSHEGQSISHGYTF.

This chain connects TRBV6-5 to TRBJ2-6, with 11 bases lining up with TRBD1. Germline V gives CDR1 MNHEY, CDR2 SVGAGI. Trimming took 4 bases from V and 3 from J; bases not matched to a gene: 8. The CDR3 runs 18 residues. CDR3 loop: CASSSGTGGLVGANVLTF. CDR3 nucleotides: TGTGCCAGCAGTTCAGGGACAGGGGGTTTGGTTGGGGCCAACGTCCTGACTTTC.

V usage is TRBV28 and J usage is TRBJ2-3, with 8 bases matching TRBD2. This CDR3 contains 15 residues. V dropped 7 bases and J dropped 3; count of bases not matched to a gene: 9. Per the germline V gene, CDR1 is MDHEN and CDR2 is SYDVKM. CDR3 protein: CASNFWRGVTDTQYF. DNA of the CDR3: TGTGCCAGCAACTTTTGGCGGGGGGTAACAGATACGCAGTATTTT.

This chain connects TRBV6-5 to TRBJ2-7; 7 bases fit TRBD2. With 5 bases clipped from V and 2 bases from J, the junction kept 6 bases outside the gene matches. Per germline, CDR1 MNHEY and CDR2 SVGAGI. The CDR3 is made up of 14 amino acids. Here the CDR3 DNA reads TGTGCCAGCAGTCGCCGTGCGGGAGCCTACGAGCAGTACTTC. Protein product: CASSRRAGAYEQYF.

This clonotype came up a few times. This chain links TRBV27 with TRBJ2-1; tentatively, D is TRBD1 (6 bases). Germline V gene data show CDR1 as MNHEY and CDR2 as SMNVEV (reference sequence). This CDR3 contains 15 residues. Trimming shortened V by 2 bases and J by 6 bases, and 14 bases separated the two germline ends. The CDR3 protein is CASSLPQGSSNEQFF. CDR3 DNA sequence: TGTGCCAGCAGTTTACCTCAGGGGAGCAGCAATGAGCAGTTCTTC.

This chain uses TRBV18 with TRBJ2-1; D gene ambiguous. The V gene's germline CDR1 is KGHSH and CDR2 LQKENI. The ends were cut back, 1 base at V and 7 bases at J, with 8 bases in the middle. CDR3 length: 13 residues. The CDR3 sequence: CASSPLPGNEQFF. CDR3 coding DNA: TGTGCCAGCTCACCACTCCCTGGGAATGAGCAGTTCTTC.

The J gene is TRBJ1-1, the V gene TRBV20-1; tentative D call: TRBD1 (6 bases). CDR3 length equals 12 residues. Looked up from germline, CDR1 is DFQATT and CDR2 is SNEGSKA (reference sequence). Trimming cost V 7 bases and J 3 bases, with 12 bases left between them. CDR3 region: CSDRDSDTEAFF. The CDR3 DNA is TGCAGTGACAGGGACTCGGACACTGAAGCTTTCTTT.

This chain connects TRBV27 to TRBJ1-1, with 8 bases that match TRBD1. J was trimmed by 4 bases and V by 5 bases; bases with no gene match: 12. The CDR3 sequence is 16 residues long. Germline lookup yields CDR1 MNHEY and CDR2 SMNVEV (reference sequence). The CDR3 nucleotides read TGTGCCAGCAGTCCGACAGAGGACAGGGCTGGCACTGAAGCTTTCTTT. Protein product: CASSPTEDRAGTEAFF.

This clonotype came up a few times. The chain joins TRBV7-6 to TRBJ2-7; 12 bases align to TRBD2. The CDR3 has 16 residues. The ends lost 5 bases at V and 0 bases at J; junction bases unmatched: 5. CDR1 and CDR2 from the germline V gene are SGHVS and FNYEAQ. CDR3 sequence: CASSGTTSGSSYEQYF. CDR3 sequence (DNA): TGTGCCAGCAGCGGAACGACTAGCGGGAGCTCCTACGAGCAGTACTTC.

The CDR3: CASSVPGGRLEQYF. As DNA, the CDR3 is TGTGCCAGCAGCGTCCCCGGGGGCCGGTTGGAGCAGTACTTC. V usage is TRBV7-2 and J usage is TRBJ2-7; D possibly uses TRBD1 or TRBD2 (6 bases each). CDR1 and CDR2 (germline): SGHTA, FQGNSA. This CDR3 is 14 amino acids long. V lost 5 bases and J lost 7, with 18 bases in between.

The chain employs TRBV5-1 and TRBJ2-5, with D possibly matching TRBD2 (5 bases). CDR3 length: 16 amino acids. Germline V lookup: CDR1 SGHRS, CDR2 YFSETQ. V lost 2 bases and J lost 1, with 15 bases in between. CDR3 in DNA: TGCGCCAGCAGCTTTGAATACGCGCTAGCCCAAGAGACCCAGTACTTC. Translated: CASSFEYALAQETQYF.

This clonotype was seen more than once but under ten times. The V and J genes are TRBV20-1 and TRBJ2-3; 9 positions agree with TRBD2. The CDR3 contains 15 residues. With V trimmed by 7 bases and J by 3 bases, 11 bases remained unmatched. Germline loops: CDR1 DFQATT, CDR2 SNEGSKA (reference sequence). The CDR3 bases are TGCAGTGGAATCGTGGCTAGCGGGAAGACAGATACGCAGTATTTT. This gives the protein CSGIVASGKTDTQYF.

This clonotype has more than one count but fewer than ten. The chain employs TRBV6-1 and TRBJ2-7; D unclear. This CDR3 comprises 13 residues. V lost 4 bases to trimming and J lost 5 bases, with 12 bases between them. Germline V gene data show CDR1 as MNHNS and CDR2 as SASEGT. This chain's CDR3 is CASSAAFWNEQYF. For the CDR3, the DNA is TGTGCCAGCAGTGCAGCCTTCTGGAACGAGCAGTACTTC.

Only one count was recorded for this clonotype. The CDR3 nucleotides are TGTGCCAGCAGGATGGGTACAACCGGGGAGCTGTTTTTT. Protein sequence: CASRMGTTGELFF. The rearrangement joins TRBV6-1 to TRBJ2-2; D not certain. The V gene's germline CDR1 is MNHNS and CDR2 SASEGT. Trimming took off 6 bases at V and 5 bases at J, with 10 bases between the two ends. The CDR3 totals 13 residues.